This TCR beta chain was captured by sequencing in a study of beta chain features in type 1 diabetes. Whole-study results and caveats: TCRB CDR3 length was moderately but significantly reduced in all four CD4+ subsets of Type 1 diabetes patients. VDJ junctions in type 1 diabetes patients carried more deletions and fewer insertions.

Sorted CD4+ subsets: naive, central memory, regulatory, stem cell-like memory (CD45RO/CCR7/CD25/CD127/CD95/CD27 panel). CDR1 and CDR2 from the germline V gene are LNHDA and SQIVND (reference sequence). The CDR3 sequence runs 16 residues, both termini included. Expressed TCRB transcripts got sequenced, as all isolated RNA was reverse transcribed. Generated by immunoSEQ multiplex PCR, the TCRdb table keeps only in-frame clones and is missing some. The repertoire includes about 26,000 clones, about 45% of them detected once, and 0.3% sits in the top ten. With regard to this clone: Its target is unknown. No DNA is shown, since the ends of the CDR3 on it are uncertain; the CDR3 is the one TCRdb lists.

V and J are TRBV19 and TRBJ2-2; the table gives TRBD2 as D, unverified against the DNA. Sequencing input: stem cell memory CD4+ T cells from blood. This receptor was identified in a man aged 30 to 39 with type 1 diabetes. The CDR3 sequence: CASTIPAQTIPGSCFF.